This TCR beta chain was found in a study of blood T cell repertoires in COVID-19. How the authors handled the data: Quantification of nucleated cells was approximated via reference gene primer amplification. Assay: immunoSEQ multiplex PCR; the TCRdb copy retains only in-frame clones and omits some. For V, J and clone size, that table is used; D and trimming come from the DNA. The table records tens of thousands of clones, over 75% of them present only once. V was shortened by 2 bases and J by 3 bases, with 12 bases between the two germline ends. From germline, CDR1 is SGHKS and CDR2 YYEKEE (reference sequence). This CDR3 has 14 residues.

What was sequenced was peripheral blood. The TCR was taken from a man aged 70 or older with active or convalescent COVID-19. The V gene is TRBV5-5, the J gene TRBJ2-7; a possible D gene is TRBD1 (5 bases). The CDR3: CASSFLLGHYEQYF. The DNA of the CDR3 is TGTGCCAGCAGCTTTCTGCTCGGACACTACGAGCAGTACTTC.